This passage covers 6 T cell receptor beta chains from one sample sequenced in a study of T-cell reconstitution after alpha-beta-depleted transplantation in children. The library targeted TCRbeta and was prepared with unique molecular identifiers. Via MiXCR, TCRdb re-called the PCR reads, giving one row per CDR3 protein. The sample records almost 500,000 distinct CDR3 sequences, approximately 12% being singletons. The sequencing used PBMCs from the stem cell graft donor, collected from the stem cell graft. These receptors all come from a human donor who donated a stem cell graft to a child with combined immunodeficiency.

This clonotype appeared many times. This sequence joins TRBV29-1 and TRBJ2-7, with D perhaps assigned TRBD1 or TRBD2 (5 bases each). CDR1 and CDR2 from the germline V gene are SQVTM and ANQGSEA. V dropped 6 bases and J dropped 7 bases, with 22 bases sitting between them. The CDR3 is 14 amino acids. The CDR3 nucleotides read TGCAGCGTCGCAGGGACCGTCCCCGAGAAAGAGCAGTACTTC. As protein: CSVAGTVPEKEQYF.

This clonotype was recorded at least ten times. V and J are TRBV2 and TRBJ1-2; tentatively, D is TRBD1 (5 bases). The CDR3 consists of 13 residues. Per germline, CDR1 SNHLY and CDR2 FYNNEI. The V end lost 5 bases, the J end lost 4 bases, and 11 bases lay between the germline ends. CDR3 sequence (DNA): TGTGCCAGCAGTTACGGACAAAGCTATGGCTACACCTTC. It is translated as CASSYGQSYGYTF.

This chain joins TRBV12-3 or TRBV12-4 and TRBJ1-2; the D gene is possibly TRBD1 (6 bases). The CDR3 has 13 amino acids. V lost 6 bases to trimming and J lost 3 bases, with 11 bases between them. DNA of the CDR3: TGTGCCAGCAGCCCCGGGACATACTATGGCTACACCTTC. Translating it yields CASSPGTYYGYTF.

This clonotype appeared a few times. The genes are TRBV11-3 and TRBJ1-1; D not certain. The CDR3 runs to 13 residues. Trimming left V 3 bases short and J 6 bases short, with 11 bases between. CDR1 is SGHNT and CDR2 is YENEEA in the germline V gene. CDR3 loop: CASSFFSPSEAFF. CDR3 coding DNA: TGTGCCAGCAGCTTCTTCTCTCCCTCTGAAGCTTTCTTT.

With respect to this clonotype: At one of its ends the junction is not consistent with the germline gene, which may arise from a read error. This chain links TRBV12-3 or TRBV12-4 with TRBJ1-1, with 7 bases identical to TRBD1. The CDR3 totals 14 residues. Here the CDR3 reads CASSGPDRVTEALF. The CDR3 region has the DNA TGTGCCAGCAGTGGACCAGACAGGGTTACTGAAGCTTTGTTT.

The chain couples TRBV30 to TRBJ2-2; D may be TRBD1 (6 bases). V was pared by 7 bases and J by 1 base, with 16 bases between. Germline loops: CDR1 GTSNPN, CDR2 SVGIG (reference sequence). This CDR3 spans 15 amino acids. The CDR3 loop reads CALDRDNLNTGELFF. The CDR3 nucleotides are TGTGCCTTAGACCGGGACAACCTGAACACCGGGGAGCTGTTTTTT.